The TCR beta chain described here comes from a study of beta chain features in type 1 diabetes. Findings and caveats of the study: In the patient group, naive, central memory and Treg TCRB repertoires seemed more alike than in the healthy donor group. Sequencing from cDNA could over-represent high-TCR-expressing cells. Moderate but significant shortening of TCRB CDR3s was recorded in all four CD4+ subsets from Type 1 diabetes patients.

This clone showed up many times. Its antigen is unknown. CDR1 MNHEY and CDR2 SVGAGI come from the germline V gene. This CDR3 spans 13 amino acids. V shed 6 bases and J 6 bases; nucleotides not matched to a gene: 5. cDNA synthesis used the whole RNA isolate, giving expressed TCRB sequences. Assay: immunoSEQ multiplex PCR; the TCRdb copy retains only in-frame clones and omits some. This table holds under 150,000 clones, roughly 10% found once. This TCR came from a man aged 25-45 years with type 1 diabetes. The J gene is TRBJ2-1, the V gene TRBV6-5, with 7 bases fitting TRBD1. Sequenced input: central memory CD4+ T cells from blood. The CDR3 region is CASSLGQFNEQFF. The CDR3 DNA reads TGTGCCAGCAGCTTGGGACAGTTCAATGAGCAGTTCTTC.